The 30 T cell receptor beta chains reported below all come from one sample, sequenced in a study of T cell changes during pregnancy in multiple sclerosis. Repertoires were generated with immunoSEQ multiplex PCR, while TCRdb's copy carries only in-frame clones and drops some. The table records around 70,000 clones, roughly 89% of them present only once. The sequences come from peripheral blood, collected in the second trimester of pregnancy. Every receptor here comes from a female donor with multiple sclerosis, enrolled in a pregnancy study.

CDR3 nucleotides: TGTGCCAGTAGTAGGAGGAGAATGGCCTCGAGCTCCTACAATGAGCAGTTCTTC. Its translation is CASSRRRMASSSYNEQFF. V gene TRBV19 combines with J gene TRBJ2-1, with D perhaps TRBD2 (5 bases). V shed 4 bases and J shed 0 bases, with 19 bases lying between them. Germline CDR1 LNHDA, CDR2 SQIVND (reference sequence). CDR3 length equals 18 residues.

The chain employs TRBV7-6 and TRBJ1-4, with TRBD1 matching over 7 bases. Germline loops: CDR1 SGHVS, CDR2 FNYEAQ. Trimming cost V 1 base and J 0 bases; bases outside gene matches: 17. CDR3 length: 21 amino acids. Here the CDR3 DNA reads TGTGCCAGCAGCTTAGTTTTCGCGGCGGCAGGGGGGAAAGCAACTAATGAAAAACTGTTTTTT. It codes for CASSLVFAAAGGKATNEKLFF.

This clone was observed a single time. The chain's CDR3 is CASSLTTQGRDSPLHF. Here the CDR3 DNA reads TGCGCCAGCAGCTTGACCACACAGGGGCGAGATTCACCCCTCCACTTT. The rearrangement uses TRBV5-1 and TRBJ1-6, with 7 bases fitting TRBD1. The trim removed 1 base at V and 8 bases at J, leaving 9 bases unmatched. Germline CDR1 reads SGHRS; CDR2 reads YFSETQ. This CDR3 is 16 amino acids long.

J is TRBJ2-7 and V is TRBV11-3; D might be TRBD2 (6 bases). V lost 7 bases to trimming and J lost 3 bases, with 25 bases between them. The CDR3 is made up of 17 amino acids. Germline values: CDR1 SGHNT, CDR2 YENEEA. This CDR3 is CASINTPGLPSDYEQYF. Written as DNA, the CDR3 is TGTGCCAGCATCAATACTCCGGGACTCCCTTCGGACTACGAGCAGTACTTC.

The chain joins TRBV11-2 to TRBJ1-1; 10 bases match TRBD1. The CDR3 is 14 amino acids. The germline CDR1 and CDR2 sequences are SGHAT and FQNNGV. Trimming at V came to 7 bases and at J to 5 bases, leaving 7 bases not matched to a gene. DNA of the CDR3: TGTGCCAGCAAATGGGGACAGGGGCGGACTGAAGCTTTCTTT. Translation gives CASKWGQGRTEAFF.

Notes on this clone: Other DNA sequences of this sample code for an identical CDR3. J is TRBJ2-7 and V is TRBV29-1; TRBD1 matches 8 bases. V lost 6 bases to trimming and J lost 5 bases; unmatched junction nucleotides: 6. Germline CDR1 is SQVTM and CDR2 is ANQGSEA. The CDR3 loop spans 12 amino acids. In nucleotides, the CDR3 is TGCAGCGTGGGGGCGACAGGGGACGAGCAGTACTTC. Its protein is CSVGATGDEQYF.

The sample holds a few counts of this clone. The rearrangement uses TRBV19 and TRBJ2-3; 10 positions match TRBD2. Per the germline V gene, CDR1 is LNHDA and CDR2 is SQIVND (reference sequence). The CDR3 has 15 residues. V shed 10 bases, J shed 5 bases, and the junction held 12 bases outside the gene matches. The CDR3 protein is CATRAGTSDIDTQYF. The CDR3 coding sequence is TGTGCCACCCGCGCCGGGACTAGCGACATAGATACGCAGTATTTT.

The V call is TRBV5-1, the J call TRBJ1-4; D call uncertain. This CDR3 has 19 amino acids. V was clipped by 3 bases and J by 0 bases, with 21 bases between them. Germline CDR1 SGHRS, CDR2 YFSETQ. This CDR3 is CASSSGRMKTDTTNEKLFF. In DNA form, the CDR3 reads TGCGCCAGCAGCTCGGGGAGAATGAAGACTGACACAACTAATGAAAAACTGTTTTTT.

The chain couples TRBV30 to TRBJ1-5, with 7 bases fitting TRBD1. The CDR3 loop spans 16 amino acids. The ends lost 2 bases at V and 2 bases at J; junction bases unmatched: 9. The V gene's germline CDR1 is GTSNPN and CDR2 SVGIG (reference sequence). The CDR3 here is CAWSRVGDSGNQPQHF. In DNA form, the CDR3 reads TGTGCCTGGAGTAGGGTAGGGGACAGTGGCAATCAGCCCCAGCATTTT.

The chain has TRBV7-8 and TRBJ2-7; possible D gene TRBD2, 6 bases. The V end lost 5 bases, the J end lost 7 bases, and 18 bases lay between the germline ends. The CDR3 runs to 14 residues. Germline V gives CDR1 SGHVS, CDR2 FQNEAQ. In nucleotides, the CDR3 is TGTGCCAGCAGCCCCCCCAGCGGGTCGGGGGAGCAGTACTTC. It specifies CASSPPSGSGEQYF. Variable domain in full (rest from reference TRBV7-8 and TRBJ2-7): GAGVSQSPRYKVAKRGQDVALRCDPISGHVSLFWYQQALGQGPEFLTYFQNEAQLDKSGLPSDRFFAERPEGSVSTLKIQRTQQEDSAVYLCASSPPSGSGEQYFGPGTRLTVT.

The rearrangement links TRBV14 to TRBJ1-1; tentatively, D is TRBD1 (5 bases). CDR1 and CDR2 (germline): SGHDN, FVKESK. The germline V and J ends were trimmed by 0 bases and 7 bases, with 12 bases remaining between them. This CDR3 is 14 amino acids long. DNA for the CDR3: TGTGCCAGCAGCCAAGAACTCAGGGTACATGAAGCTTTCTTT. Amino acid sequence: CASSQELRVHEAFF. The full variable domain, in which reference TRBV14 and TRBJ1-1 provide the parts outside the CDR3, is EAGVTQFPSHSVIEKGQTVTLRCDPISGHDNLYWYRRVMGKEIKFLLHFVKESKQDESGMPNNRFLAERTGGTYSTLKVQPAELEDSGVYFCASSQELRVHEAFFGQGTRLTVV.

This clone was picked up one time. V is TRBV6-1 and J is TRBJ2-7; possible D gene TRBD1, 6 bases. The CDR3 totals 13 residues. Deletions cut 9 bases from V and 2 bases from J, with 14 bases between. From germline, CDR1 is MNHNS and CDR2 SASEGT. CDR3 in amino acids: CASDPGQTYEQYF. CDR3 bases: TGTGCCAGTGATCCGGGACAAACCTACGAGCAGTACTTC.

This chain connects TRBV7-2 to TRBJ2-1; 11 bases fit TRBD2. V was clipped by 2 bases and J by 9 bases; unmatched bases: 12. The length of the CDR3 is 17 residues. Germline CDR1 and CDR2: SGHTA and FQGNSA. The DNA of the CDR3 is TGTGCCAGCAGCTTAAGGTTACCACTAGCGGGGGAAGGTGAGCAGTTCTTC. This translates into CASSLRLPLAGEGEQFF.

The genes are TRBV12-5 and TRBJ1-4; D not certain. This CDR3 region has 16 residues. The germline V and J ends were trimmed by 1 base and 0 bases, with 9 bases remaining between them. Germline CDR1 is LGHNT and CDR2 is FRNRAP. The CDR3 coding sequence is TGTGCTAGTGGTTTGGACAGCTTTACAACTAATGAAAAACTGTTTTTT. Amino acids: CASGLDSFTTNEKLFF.

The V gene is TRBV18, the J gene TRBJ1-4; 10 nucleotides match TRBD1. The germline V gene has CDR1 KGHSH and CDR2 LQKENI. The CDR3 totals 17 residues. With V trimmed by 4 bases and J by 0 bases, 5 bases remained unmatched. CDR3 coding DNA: TGTGCCAGCTCACGACAGGGGGCGACTGCAACTAATGAAAAACTGTTTTTT. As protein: CASSRQGATATNEKLFF.

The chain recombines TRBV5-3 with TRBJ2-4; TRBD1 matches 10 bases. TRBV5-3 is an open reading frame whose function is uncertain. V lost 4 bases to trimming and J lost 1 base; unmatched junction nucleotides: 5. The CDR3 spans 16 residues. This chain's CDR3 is CARSRGQGWAKNIQYF. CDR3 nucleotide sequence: TGTGCCAGAAGCAGGGGACAGGGGTGGGCCAAAAACATTCAGTACTTC.

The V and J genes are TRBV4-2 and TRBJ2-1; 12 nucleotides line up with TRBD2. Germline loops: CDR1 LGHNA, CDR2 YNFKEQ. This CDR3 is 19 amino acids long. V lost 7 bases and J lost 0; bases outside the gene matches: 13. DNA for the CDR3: TGTGCCAGCACGCCAGAGAAACTAGCGGGGGGAGGCTCCTACAATGAGCAGTTCTTC. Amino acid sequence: CASTPEKLAGGGSYNEQFF.

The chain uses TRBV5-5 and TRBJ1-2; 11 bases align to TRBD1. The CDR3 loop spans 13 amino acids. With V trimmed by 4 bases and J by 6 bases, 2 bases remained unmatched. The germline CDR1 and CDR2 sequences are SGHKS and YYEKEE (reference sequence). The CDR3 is CASSGGQGDGYTF. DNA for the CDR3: TGTGCCAGCAGCGGGGGACAGGGGGATGGCTACACCTTC.

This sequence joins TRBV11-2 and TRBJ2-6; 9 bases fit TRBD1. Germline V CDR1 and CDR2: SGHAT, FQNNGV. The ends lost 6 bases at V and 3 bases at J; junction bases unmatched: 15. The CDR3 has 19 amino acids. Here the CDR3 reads CASSYRHGTGFRGANVLTF. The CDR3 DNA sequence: TGTGCCAGCAGTTACCGCCACGGGACAGGGTTCCGTGGGGCCAACGTCCTGACTTTC.

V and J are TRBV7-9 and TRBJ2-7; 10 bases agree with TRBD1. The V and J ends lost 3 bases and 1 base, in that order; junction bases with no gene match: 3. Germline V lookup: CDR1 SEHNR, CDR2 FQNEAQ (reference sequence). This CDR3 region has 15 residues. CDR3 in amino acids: CASSFGTGASYEQYF. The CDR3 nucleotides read TGTGCCAGCAGCTTTGGGACAGGGGCTTCCTACGAGCAGTACTTC.

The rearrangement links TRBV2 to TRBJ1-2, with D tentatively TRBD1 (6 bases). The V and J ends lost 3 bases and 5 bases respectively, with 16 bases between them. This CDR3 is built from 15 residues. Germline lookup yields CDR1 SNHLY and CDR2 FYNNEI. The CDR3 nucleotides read TGTGCCAGCAGTGAGCCTAAGGGACAAATTTATGGCTACACCTTC. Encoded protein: CASSEPKGQIYGYTF.

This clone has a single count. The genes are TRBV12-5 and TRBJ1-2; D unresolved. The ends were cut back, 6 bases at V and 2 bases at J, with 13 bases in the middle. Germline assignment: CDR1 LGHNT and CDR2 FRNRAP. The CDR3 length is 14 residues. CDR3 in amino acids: CASGRPAGNYGYTF. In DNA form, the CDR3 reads TGTGCTAGTGGGCGCCCAGCCGGGAACTATGGCTACACCTTC.

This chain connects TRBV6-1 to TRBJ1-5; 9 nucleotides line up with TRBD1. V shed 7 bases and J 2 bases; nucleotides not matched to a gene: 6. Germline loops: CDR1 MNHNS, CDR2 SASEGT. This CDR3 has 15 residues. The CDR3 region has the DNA TGTGCCAGCACCCGACAGGGGGGAGGCAATCAGCCCCAGCATTTT. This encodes CASTRQGGGNQPQHF.

The CDR3 bases are TGTGCCAGCCTGGCCCGGAGGGACAGGGGTGGCGAGCAGTACTTC. Translating gives CASLARRDRGGEQYF. The rearrangement joins TRBV11-3 to TRBJ2-7, with 10 bases identical to TRBD1. The CDR3 is 15 residues long. The J segment lost 6 bases and the V segment lost 8 bases, leaving 13 bases of the junction unmatched. Germline values: CDR1 SGHNT, CDR2 YENEEA.

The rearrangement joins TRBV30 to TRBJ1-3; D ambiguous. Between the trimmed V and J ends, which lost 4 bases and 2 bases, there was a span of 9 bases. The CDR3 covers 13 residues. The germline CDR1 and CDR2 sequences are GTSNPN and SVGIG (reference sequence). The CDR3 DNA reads TGTGCCTGGACCAGAGGTACTGGAAACACCATATATTTT. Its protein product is CAWTRGTGNTIYF.

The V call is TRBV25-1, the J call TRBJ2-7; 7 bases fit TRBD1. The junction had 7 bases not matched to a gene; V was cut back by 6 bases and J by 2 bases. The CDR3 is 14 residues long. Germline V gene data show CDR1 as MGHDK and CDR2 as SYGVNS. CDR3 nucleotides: TGTGCCAGCAGGGTGACAGGGATTCCCTACGAGCAGTACTTC. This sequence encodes CASRVTGIPYEQYF.

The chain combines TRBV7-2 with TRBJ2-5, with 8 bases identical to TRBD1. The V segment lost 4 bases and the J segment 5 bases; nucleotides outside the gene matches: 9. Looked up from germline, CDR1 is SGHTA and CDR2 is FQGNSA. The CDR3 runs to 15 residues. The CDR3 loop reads CASSSDRASGETQYF. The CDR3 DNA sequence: TGTGCCAGCAGCTCGGACAGGGCATCTGGGGAGACCCAGTACTTC.

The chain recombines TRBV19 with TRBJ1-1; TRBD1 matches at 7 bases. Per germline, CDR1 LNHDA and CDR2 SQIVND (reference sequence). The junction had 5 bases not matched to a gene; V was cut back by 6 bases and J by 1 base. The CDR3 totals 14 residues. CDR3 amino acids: CASRRGQTNTEAFF. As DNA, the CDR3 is TGTGCCAGTAGGCGGGGACAGACGAACACTGAAGCTTTCTTT. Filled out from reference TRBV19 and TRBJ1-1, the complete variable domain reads DGGITQSPKYLFRKEGQNVTLSCEQNLNHDAMYWYRQDPGQGLRLIYYSQIVNDFQKGDIAEGYSVSREKKESFPLTVTSAQKNPTAFYLCASRRGQTNTEAFFGQGTRLTVV.

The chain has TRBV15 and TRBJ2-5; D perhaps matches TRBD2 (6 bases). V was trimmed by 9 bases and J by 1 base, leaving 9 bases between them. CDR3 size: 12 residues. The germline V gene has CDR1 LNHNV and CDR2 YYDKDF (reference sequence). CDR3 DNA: TGTGCCACAGGGACTTTCCAAGAGACCCAGTACTTC. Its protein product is CATGTFQETQYF.

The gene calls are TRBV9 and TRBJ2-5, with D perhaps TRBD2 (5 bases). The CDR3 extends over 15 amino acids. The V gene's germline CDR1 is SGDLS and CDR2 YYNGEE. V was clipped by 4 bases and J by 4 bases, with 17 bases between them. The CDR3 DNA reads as TGTGCCAGCAGCCTAGACGGGTCGGGGTCAGAGACCCAGTACTTC. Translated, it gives CASSLDGSGSETQYF.